These 4 T cell receptor beta chains were sequenced from one sample in a study of blood T cell repertoires in COVID-19. TCRdb's table, derived via immunoSEQ multiplex PCR, lists solely in-frame clones and lacks some. The sample yields 250,000 to 350,000 clones, roughly 89% seen once. The sequenced sample consisted of peripheral blood. The receptors were gathered from a woman aged 25-40 years with active or convalescent COVID-19.

The V and J genes are TRBV5-1 and TRBJ2-5, with 10 positions matching TRBD1. The CDR3 is made up of 14 amino acids. CDR1 and CDR2 (germline): SGHRS, YFSETQ. V was clipped by 7 bases and J by 5 bases; unmatched bases: 8. CDR3 sequence: CASARTGGMETQYF. The CDR3 DNA follows: TGCGCCAGCGCCCGGACAGGGGGTATGGAGACCCAGTACTTC.

The chain couples TRBV6-2 or TRBV6-3 to TRBJ2-5; 9 bases are shared with TRBD1. The CDR3 contains 15 residues. The V gene end was trimmed by 5 bases and the J gene end by 6 bases; junction bases not matched to a gene: 10. CDR1 MNHEY and CDR2 SVGEGT come from the germline V gene. CDR3 DNA: TGTGCCAGCAGTCTCGGGACAGGGCGTAGAAAGACCCAGTACTTC. Residues: CASSLGTGRRKTQYF.

The chain couples TRBV12-3 or TRBV12-4 to TRBJ1-5; D unresolved. The CDR3 spans 12 residues. The V gene lost 6 bases and the J gene lost 5 bases, with 8 bases spanning the gap. The CDR3 DNA follows: TGTGCCAGCAGCCGCGGGGATCAGCCCCAGCATTTT. Its protein is CASSRGDQPQHF.

J is TRBJ1-4 and V is TRBV19, with 7 bases matching TRBD1. Germline CDR1 reads LNHDA; CDR2 reads SQIVND (reference sequence). CDR3 length: 14 amino acids. Trimming removed 0 bases from V and 6 bases from J; junction bases left unmatched: 1. The CDR3 is CASSIETGDEKLFF. The CDR3 DNA reads as TGTGCCAGTAGTATAGAAACAGGGGATGAAAAACTGTTTTTT.